This entry features one TCR beta chain sequence. Per the original data handling: Estimation of nucleated cell counts relied on the amplification of reference gene primers. Profiled with immunoSEQ multiplex PCR; TCRdb holds only in-frame clones, not every one. Clone size and the V and J calls come from that table; the DNA yielded D and trimming. The sample has about 110,000 clones; 76% are singletons. This record belongs to a study of blood T cell repertoires in COVID-19. Study in general: Italy, Spain and the United States were the sources of the convalescent and acute COVID-19 samples. T cells, B-cell-depleted T cells, or PBMCs provided the cDNA or gDNA that served as material.

The source of this sequence is a woman of 80 years or more with acute or convalescent COVID-19. Sequencing was carried out using peripheral blood.

CDR3 residues: CASSRPGTGAPLHF. The CDR3 DNA is TGTGCCAGCAGTCGCCCCGGGACAGGGGCACCCCTCCACTTT. The chain couples TRBV27 to TRBJ1-6; TRBD1 aligns across 10 bases. V shed 5 bases and J 11 bases; nucleotides not matched to a gene: 6. In germline, CDR1 is MNHEY, CDR2 SMNVEV (reference sequence). The CDR3 covers 14 residues.